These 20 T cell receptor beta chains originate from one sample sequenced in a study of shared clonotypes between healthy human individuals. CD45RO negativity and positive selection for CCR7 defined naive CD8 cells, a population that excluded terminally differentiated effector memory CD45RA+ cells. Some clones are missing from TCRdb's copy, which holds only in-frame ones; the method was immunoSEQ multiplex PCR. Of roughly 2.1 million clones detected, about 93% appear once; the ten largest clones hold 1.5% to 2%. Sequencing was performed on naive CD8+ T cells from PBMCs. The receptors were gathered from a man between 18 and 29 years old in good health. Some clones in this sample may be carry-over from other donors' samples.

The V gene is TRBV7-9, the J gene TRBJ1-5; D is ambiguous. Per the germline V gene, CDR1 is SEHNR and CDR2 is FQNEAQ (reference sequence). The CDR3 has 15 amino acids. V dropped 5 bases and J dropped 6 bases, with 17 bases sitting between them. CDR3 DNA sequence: TGTGCCAGCAGCCTCGATTATGAGGTTGCTCAGCCCCAGCATTTT. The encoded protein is CASSLDYEVAQPQHF.

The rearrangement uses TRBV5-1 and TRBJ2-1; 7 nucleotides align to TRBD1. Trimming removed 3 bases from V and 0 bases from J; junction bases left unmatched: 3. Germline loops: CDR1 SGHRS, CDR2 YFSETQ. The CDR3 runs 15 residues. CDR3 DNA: TGCGCCAGCAGCTGGGGACAGAGCTCCTACAATGAGCAGTTCTTC. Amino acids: CASSWGQSSYNEQFF. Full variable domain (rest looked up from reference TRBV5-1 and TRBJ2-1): KAGVTQTPRYLIKTRGQQVTLSCSPISGHRSVSWYQQTPGQGLQFLFEYFSETQRNKGNFPGRFSGRQFSNSRSEMNVSTLELGDSALYLCASSWGQSSYNEQFFGPGTRLTVL.

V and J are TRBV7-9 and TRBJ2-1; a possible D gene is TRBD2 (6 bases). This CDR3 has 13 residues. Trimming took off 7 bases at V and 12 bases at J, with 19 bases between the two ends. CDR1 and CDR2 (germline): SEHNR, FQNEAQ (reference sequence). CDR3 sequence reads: CASNNLGTQGQFF. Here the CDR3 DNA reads TGTGCCAGCAACAACCTCGGGACTCAGGGGCAGTTCTTC.

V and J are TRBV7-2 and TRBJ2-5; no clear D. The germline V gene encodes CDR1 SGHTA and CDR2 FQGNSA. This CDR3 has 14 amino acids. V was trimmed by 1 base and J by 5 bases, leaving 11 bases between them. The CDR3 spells CASSLEGRHETQYF. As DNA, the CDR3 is TGTGCCAGCAGCTTAGAGGGTAGACACGAGACCCAGTACTTC.

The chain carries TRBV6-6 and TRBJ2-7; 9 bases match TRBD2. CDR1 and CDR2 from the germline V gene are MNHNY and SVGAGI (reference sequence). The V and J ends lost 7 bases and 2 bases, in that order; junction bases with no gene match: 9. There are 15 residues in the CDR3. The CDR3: CASTAPTSGTYEQYF. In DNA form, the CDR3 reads TGTGCCAGCACAGCCCCGACTAGCGGAACCTACGAGCAGTACTTC.

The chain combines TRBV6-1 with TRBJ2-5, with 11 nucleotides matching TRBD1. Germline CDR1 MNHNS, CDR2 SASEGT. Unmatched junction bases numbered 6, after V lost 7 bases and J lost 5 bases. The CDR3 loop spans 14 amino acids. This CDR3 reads CASTGQGAGETQYF. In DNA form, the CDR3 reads TGTGCCAGCACCGGACAGGGGGCAGGGGAGACCCAGTACTTC.

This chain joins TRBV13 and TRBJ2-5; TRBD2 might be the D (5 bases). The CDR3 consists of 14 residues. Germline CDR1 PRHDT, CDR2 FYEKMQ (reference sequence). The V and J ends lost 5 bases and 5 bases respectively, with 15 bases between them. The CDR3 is CASSERTEEETQYF. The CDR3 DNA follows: TGTGCCAGCAGCGAACGGACGGAGGAGGAGACCCAGTACTTC.

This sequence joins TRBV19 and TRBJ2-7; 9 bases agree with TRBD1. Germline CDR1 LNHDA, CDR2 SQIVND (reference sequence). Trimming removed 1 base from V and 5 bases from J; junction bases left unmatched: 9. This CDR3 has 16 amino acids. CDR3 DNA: TGTGCCAGTAGTATAGGCCGGGGACAGGGTCCTAACGAGCAGTACTTC. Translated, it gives CASSIGRGQGPNEQYF.

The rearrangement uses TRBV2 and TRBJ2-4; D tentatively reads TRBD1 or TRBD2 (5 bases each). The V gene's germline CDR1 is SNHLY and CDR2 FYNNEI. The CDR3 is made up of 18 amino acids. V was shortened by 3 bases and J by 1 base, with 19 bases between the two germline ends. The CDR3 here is CASSEGEGPTYAKNIQYF. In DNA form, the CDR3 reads TGTGCCAGCAGTGAGGGAGAGGGACCAACCTACGCCAAAAACATTCAGTACTTC.

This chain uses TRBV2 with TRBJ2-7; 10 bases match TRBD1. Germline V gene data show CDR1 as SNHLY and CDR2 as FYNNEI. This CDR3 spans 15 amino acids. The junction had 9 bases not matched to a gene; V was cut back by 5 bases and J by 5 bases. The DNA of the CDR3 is TGTGCCAGCAGTTACCCGGGACAGGGGACCCACGAGCAGTACTTC. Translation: CASSYPGQGTHEQYF.

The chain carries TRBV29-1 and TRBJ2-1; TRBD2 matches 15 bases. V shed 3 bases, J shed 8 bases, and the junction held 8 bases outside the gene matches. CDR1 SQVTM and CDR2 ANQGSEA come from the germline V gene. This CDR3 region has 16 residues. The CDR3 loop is CSVEGVGTSGRHEQFF. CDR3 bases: TGCAGCGTTGAGGGGGTCGGGACTAGCGGGAGGCATGAGCAGTTCTTC.

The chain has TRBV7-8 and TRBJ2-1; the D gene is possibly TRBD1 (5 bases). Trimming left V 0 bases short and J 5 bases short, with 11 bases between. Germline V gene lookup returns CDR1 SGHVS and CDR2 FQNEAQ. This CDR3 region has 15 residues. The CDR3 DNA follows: TGTGCCAGCAGCTTAGCCTGGGGCCTTAACAATGAGCAGTTCTTC. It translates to CASSLAWGLNNEQFF.

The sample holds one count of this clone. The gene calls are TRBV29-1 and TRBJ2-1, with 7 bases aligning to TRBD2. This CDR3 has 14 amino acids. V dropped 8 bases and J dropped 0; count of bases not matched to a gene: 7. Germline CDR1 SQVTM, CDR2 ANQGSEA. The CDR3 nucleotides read TGCAGCTCCTGGGGGGGACCCTCCTACAATGAGCAGTTCTTC. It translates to CSSWGGPSYNEQFF.

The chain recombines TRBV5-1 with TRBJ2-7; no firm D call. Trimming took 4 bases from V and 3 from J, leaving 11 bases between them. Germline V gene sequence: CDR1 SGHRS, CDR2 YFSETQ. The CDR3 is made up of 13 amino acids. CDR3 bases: TGCGCCAGCAGCCCTTTCGCAGACTACGAGCAGTACTTC. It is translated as CASSPFADYEQYF.

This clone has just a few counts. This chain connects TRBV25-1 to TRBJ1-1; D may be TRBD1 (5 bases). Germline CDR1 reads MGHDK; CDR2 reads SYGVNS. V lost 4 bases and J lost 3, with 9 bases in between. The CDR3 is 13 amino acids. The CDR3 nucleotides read TGTGCCAGCAGTGTCCAGGGCTACACTGAAGCTTTCTTT. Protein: CASSVQGYTEAFF.

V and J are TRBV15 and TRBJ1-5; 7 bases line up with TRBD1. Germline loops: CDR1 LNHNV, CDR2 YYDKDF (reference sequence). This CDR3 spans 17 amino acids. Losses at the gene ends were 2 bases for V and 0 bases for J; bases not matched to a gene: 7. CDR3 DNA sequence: TGTGCCACCAGCAGACGACAGGGCGAAGGTAGCAATCAGCCCCAGCATTTT. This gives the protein CATSRRQGEGSNQPQHF.

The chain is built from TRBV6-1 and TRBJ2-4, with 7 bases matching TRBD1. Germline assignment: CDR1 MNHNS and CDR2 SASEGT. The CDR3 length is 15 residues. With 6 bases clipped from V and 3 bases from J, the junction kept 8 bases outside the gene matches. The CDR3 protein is CASRGIGTVKNIQYF. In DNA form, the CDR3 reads TGTGCCAGCAGAGGTATAGGGACAGTCAAAAACATTCAGTACTTC.

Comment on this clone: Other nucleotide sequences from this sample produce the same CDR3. CDR3 in DNA: TGTGCCAGCAGTCCTTACAGGGTCATGAACACTGAAGCTTTCTTT. This codes for CASSPYRVMNTEAFF. The chain carries TRBV27 and TRBJ1-1; D possibly corresponds to TRBD1 (6 bases). The germline V gene has CDR1 MNHEY and CDR2 SMNVEV (reference sequence). Trimming took 5 bases from V and 0 from J, leaving 13 bases between them. CDR3 length: 15 residues.

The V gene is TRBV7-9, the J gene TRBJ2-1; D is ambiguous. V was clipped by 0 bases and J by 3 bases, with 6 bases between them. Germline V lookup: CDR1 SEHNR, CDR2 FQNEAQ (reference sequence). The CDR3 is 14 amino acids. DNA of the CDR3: TGTGCCAGCAGCTTAGCTTGGGACTACAATGAGCAGTTCTTC. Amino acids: CASSLAWDYNEQFF.

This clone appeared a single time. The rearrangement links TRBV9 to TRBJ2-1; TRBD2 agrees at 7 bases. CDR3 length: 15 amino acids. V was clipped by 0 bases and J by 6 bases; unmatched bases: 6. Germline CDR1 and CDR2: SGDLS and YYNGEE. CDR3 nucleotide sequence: TGTGCCAGCAGCGTAGCGGGAGGTAGGAGCAATGAGCAGTTCTTC. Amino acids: CASSVAGGRSNEQFF.